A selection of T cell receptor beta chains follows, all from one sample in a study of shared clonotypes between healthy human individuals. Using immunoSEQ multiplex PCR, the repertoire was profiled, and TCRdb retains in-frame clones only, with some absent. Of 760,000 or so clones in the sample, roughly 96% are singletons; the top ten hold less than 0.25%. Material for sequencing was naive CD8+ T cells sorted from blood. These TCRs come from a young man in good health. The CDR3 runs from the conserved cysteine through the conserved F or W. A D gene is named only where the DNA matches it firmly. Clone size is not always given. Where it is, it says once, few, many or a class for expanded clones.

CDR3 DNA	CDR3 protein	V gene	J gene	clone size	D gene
TGTGCCAGCAGCGTAGCAGGGGGCCCAGCTGAAGCTTTCTTT	CASSVAGGPAEAFF	TRBV9	TRBJ1-1	-	TRBD1
TGTGCCAGCAGTTTCCTTTGGACAGGGGGCATAACCGGGGAGCTGTTTTTT	CASSFLWTGGITGELFF	TRBV27	TRBJ2-2	-	TRBD1
TGTGCCAGCAGCCAACCTATTTACAGAAGCTCCTACGAGCAGTACTTC	CASSQPIYRSSYEQYF	TRBV14	TRBJ2-7	-	-
TGTGCCAGCAGTGACACAGGCGGGAACACTGAAGCTTTCTTT	CASSDTGGNTEAFF	TRBV7-9	TRBJ1-1	once	-
TGCAGCGTCTATTCCGGGACAGAGGATATAGGTGGCTACACCTTC	CSVYSGTEDIGGYTF	TRBV29-1	TRBJ1-2	once	TRBD1
TGTGCCAGCAGCTTACTGCGGGACAGACCCTACGAGCAGTACTTC	CASSLLRDRPYEQYF	TRBV11-2	TRBJ2-7	-	-
TGTGCCAGCAGCTTAGGGGGGGAGGGTTCCTACGAGCAGTACTTC	CASSLGGEGSYEQYF	TRBV7-8	TRBJ2-7	-	TRBD2
TGCAGCGTTACGGACCTACCGTCCTACGAGCAGTACTTC	CSVTDLPSYEQYF	TRBV29-1	TRBJ2-7	-	-
TGTGCCAGTAGTATAATCGGCGGGACCTACGAGCAGTACTTC	CASSIIGGTYEQYF	TRBV19	TRBJ2-7	-	-
TGTGCCAGCAGCGTAAAAAACCGAGACAATGAGCAGTTCTTC	CASSVKNRDNEQFF	TRBV9	TRBJ2-1	-	-
TGTGCCAGCAGCGTAGAAGCGGGAGCCTACGAGCAGTACTTC	CASSVEAGAYEQYF	TRBV9	TRBJ2-7	-	TRBD2
TGCGCCAGCAGCCAAGGAGGTAGCGGAGCGACCTACAATGAGCAGTTCTTC	CASSQGGSGATYNEQFF	TRBV4-3	TRBJ2-1	-	-
TGTGCCAGCAGCTACGGATGGGGGGCGGATGGCTACACCTTC	CASSYGWGADGYTF	TRBV11-2	TRBJ1-2	-	-
TGTGCCAGCAGTCCTCCTAGCGGGAGGGCCGTCCCATACGAGCAGTACTTC	CASSPPSGRAVPYEQYF	TRBV28	TRBJ2-7	-	TRBD2
TGCGCCAGCAGCTCCGGGACAGGGGGCGTTGAAGGCTACACCTTC	CASSSGTGGVEGYTF	TRBV5-1	TRBJ1-2	-	TRBD1
TGTGCCAGCAGGCCCCTTGGGGGCGACGTCTATGGCTACACCTTC	CASRPLGGDVYGYTF	TRBV21-1	TRBJ1-2	-	-
TGCAGCGGCTCACAGGGCTTAAGCTCCTACGAGCAGTACTTC	CSGSQGLSSYEQYF	TRBV29-1	TRBJ2-7	-	-
TGTGCCAGCAGCGGGCCAGTGAGGGGGACTAGCGGGTCCCAAGGGAATGAGCAGTTCTTC	CASSGPVRGTSGSQGNEQFF	TRBV28	TRBJ2-1	once	TRBD2
TGTGCCATCAGTGAGTCAGGGACTAGCGGTACAATGACGCAGTTCTTC	CAISESGTSGTMTQFF	TRBV10-3	TRBJ2-1	-	TRBD2
TGTGCCAGCAGCCGACCACTAGCGGGAGGGCCATCCTACAATGAGCAGTTCTTC	CASSRPLAGGPSYNEQFF	TRBV11-2	TRBJ2-1	-	TRBD2
TGCGCCAGCAGTGGTCTGTCCTACGAGCAGTACTTC	CASSGLSYEQYF	TRBV4-1	TRBJ2-7	-	-
TGTGCCAGCAGTGATCCTGCCTTAGACAGTCAAGAGACCCAGTACTTC	CASSDPALDSQETQYF	TRBV2	TRBJ2-5	-	-
TGTGCCAGCAGCTCCACGGAGAACACTGAAGCTTTCTTT	CASSSTENTEAFF	TRBV7-9	TRBJ1-1	-	-
TGTGCCAGCAGTGAACTCGTCAGCGCAACTAATGAAAAACTGTTTTTT	CASSELVSATNEKLFF	TRBV6-1	TRBJ1-4	-	-
TGTGCCAGCAGCCCTATCCTGTCTGAGCAGTTCTTC	CASSPILSEQFF	TRBV11-2	TRBJ2-1	once	-
TGTGCCAGCAGTTTATCCCTGGGGGACAATGAGCAGTTCTTC	CASSLSLGDNEQFF	TRBV7-7	TRBJ2-1	-	-
TGCGCCAGCAGCCAAGAGGCGGGAGGGCTAATCACAGATACGCAGTATTTT	CASSQEAGGLITDTQYF	TRBV4-3	TRBJ2-3	-	TRBD2
TGCGCCAGCTGCACTAGCGGGATGGGGGAGACCCAGTACTTC	CASCTSGMGETQYF	TRBV4-1	TRBJ2-5	-	TRBD2
TGTGCCAGCAGCGTAGAAAGGGACAGGGTCTACGGAAACACCATATATTTT	CASSVERDRVYGNTIYF	TRBV9	TRBJ1-3	-	TRBD1
TGCGCCAGCAGAGGCGACAGAAGAGCGTATGGCTACACCTTC	CASRGDRRAYGYTF	TRBV10-2	TRBJ1-2	-	-
TGTGCCACCGTAAGATCTAGCACAGATACGCAGTATTTT	CATVRSSTDTQYF	TRBV11-2	TRBJ2-3	-	-
TGTGCCAGCAGCCAAGTCGGCGGTCCCACAGATACGCAGTATTTT	CASSQVGGPTDTQYF	TRBV14	TRBJ2-3	-	-
TGTGCCATCAGTGAGTCCGTTTTGAATCAGCCCCAGCATTTT	CAISESVLNQPQHF	TRBV10-3	TRBJ1-5	-	-
TGTGCCAGCAGCTTAGAAGGGGAAAGAAACACCATATATTTT	CASSLEGERNTIYF	TRBV7-9	TRBJ1-3	-	-
TGTGCCAGCAGCTTAGTGGACGGGACGGACAATGAGCAGTTCTTC	CASSLVDGTDNEQFF	TRBV7-9	TRBJ2-1	-	-
TGCGCCAGCAGCCAAGAACTTCACACGAGCAATCAGCCCCAGCATTTT	CASSQELHTSNQPQHF	TRBV4-3	TRBJ1-5	-	-
TGCAGCGTCCAAAGGGGGGATACGCAGTATTTT	CSVQRGDTQYF	TRBV29-1	TRBJ2-3	-	-
TGCGCCAGCAGCCAAGACCCTCCTAGCGGGGACCTATTCTACGAGCAGTACTTC	CASSQDPPSGDLFYEQYF	TRBV4-1	TRBJ2-7	-	TRBD2
TGTGCCAGCAGTGACGACAGGGTGGAAGCTTTCTTT	CASSDDRVEAFF	TRBV25-1	TRBJ1-1	-	TRBD1
TGCGCCAGCAGCTCGGACTCCATTGGGGACGAGCAGTACTTC	CASSSDSIGDEQYF	TRBV5-1	TRBJ2-7	-	-
TGTGCCAGCAGTTACGGGGCTAGCGGGAGGACTGAGCAGTTCTTC	CASSYGASGRTEQFF	TRBV6-6	TRBJ2-1	-	TRBD2
TGTGCCAGCAGCCCATCCGGAGCAGGGGGCTACAATGAGCAGTTCTTC	CASSPSGAGGYNEQFF	TRBV7-9	TRBJ2-1	-	TRBD1
TGCAGCGTTGAATGGGCTAGCGGGAGTTCCCACAATGAGCAGTTCTTC	CSVEWASGSSHNEQFF	TRBV29-1	TRBJ2-1	-	TRBD2
TGTGCCAGCCACGACAGGCCCAACACAGATACGCAGTATTTT	CASHDRPNTDTQYF	TRBV27	TRBJ2-3	-	-
TGTGCCAGCAACGAGGGACAGCTCCTCTTGAACACTGAAGCTTTCTTT	CASNEGQLLLNTEAFF	TRBV2	TRBJ1-1	-	TRBD1
TGTGCCAGCAGCTTACCCGGCAGAGTGAACGAGCAGTACTTC	CASSLPGRVNEQYF	TRBV7-8	TRBJ2-7	-	-
TGTGCCAGCAGCTCCCCCCTGGGCACCCAGTACTTC	CASSSPLGTQYF	TRBV7-9	TRBJ2-5	-	-
TGTGCCAGCAGTGCGGGGGGCGTAGGGGAAAAACTGTTTTTT	CASSAGGVGEKLFF	TRBV6-6	TRBJ1-4	-	-
TGTGCCAGTAGTATCCAATCCTCTGGAAACACCATATATTTT	CASSIQSSGNTIYF	TRBV19	TRBJ1-3	-	-
TGTGCCAGCAGCTTAGATTTCCGGAGGAATGGCTACACCTTC	CASSLDFRRNGYTF	TRBV11-2	TRBJ1-2	-	-
TGTGCCAGCAGTTCCGCCCTCCGTACCTACGAGCAGTACTTC	CASSSALRTYEQYF	TRBV27	TRBJ2-7	-	-
TGTGCCAGCAGCTTAGGACAGTGGGAGACAGGATCTCCCTACGAGCAGTACTTC	CASSLGQWETGSPYEQYF	TRBV7-6	TRBJ2-7	-	-